Below are 20 T cell receptor beta chains sequenced from a single sample in a study of blood T cell repertoires in COVID-19. Clones were sequenced by immunoSEQ multiplex PCR, and TCRdb holds only the in-frame ones, with some missing. The sample includes 200,000 to 250,000 clones, about 88% seen only once; the top ten take less than 3%. Sequencing was performed on peripheral blood. The receptors were gathered from a woman aged 55-75 years with acute or convalescent COVID-19.

This sequence joins TRBV30 and TRBJ1-2; D is undetermined. The CDR3 runs 12 residues. Germline V lookup: CDR1 GTSNPN, CDR2 SVGIG (reference sequence). Trimming took 1 base from V and 1 from J, leaving 4 bases between them. The CDR3 here is CAWSDSNYGYTF. The CDR3 DNA sequence: TGTGCCTGGAGTGATAGTAACTATGGCTACACCTTC.

The chain links TRBV5-1 to TRBJ2-7, with D perhaps matching TRBD2 (7 bases). CDR1 and CDR2 from the germline V gene are SGHRS and YFSETQ. V lost 2 bases, J lost 3 bases, and 15 bases lay in between. The CDR3 has 15 residues. The CDR3, as DNA: TGCGCCAGCAGCTTATCGGCAGGGGACTACTACGAGCAGTACTTC. Translated: CASSLSAGDYYEQYF.

The chain recombines TRBV19 with TRBJ1-1, with 9 bases matching TRBD1. In germline, CDR1 is LNHDA, CDR2 SQIVND (reference sequence). V shed 6 bases and J 4 bases; nucleotides not matched to a gene: 9. The CDR3 sequence is 15 residues long. The CDR3 sequence: CASSEQGARGTEAFF. The CDR3 DNA sequence: TGTGCCAGTAGCGAACAGGGGGCTCGGGGCACTGAAGCTTTCTTT.

V is TRBV28 and J is TRBJ2-3; 7 positions agree with TRBD1. V lost 6 bases, J lost 1 base, and 7 bases stayed unmatched. This CDR3 is built from 15 residues. CDR1 and CDR2 (germline): MDHEN, SYDVKM. CDR3 nucleotides: TGTGCCAGCAGAGGGGGCAGGAGTCGCACAGATACGCAGTATTTT. This sequence encodes CASRGGRSRTDTQYF. The variable domain in full, with the rest retrieved from reference TRBV28 and TRBJ2-3, is DVKVTQSSRYLVKRTGEKVFLECVQDMDHENMFWYRQDPGLGLRLIYFSYDVKMKEKGDIPEGYSVSREKKERFSLILESASTNQTSMYLCASRGGRSRTDTQYFGPGTRLTVL.

This clone has only a few counts. The chain carries TRBV2 and TRBJ2-7; weak D call: TRBD1 (5 bases). V lost 7 bases and J 3 bases, leaving 7 bases between the germline ends. Germline CDR1 is SNHLY and CDR2 is FYNNEI. CDR3 length equals 11 residues. CDR3 nucleotide sequence: TGTGCCAGCACCCAGGGCTACGAGCAGTACTTC. Translated, it gives CASTQGYEQYF.

A single count supports this clone. This sequence joins TRBV6-5 and TRBJ2-5; TRBD1 might be the D (6 bases). The CDR3 has 12 residues. Germline lookup yields CDR1 MNHEY and CDR2 SVGAGI. V dropped 8 bases and J dropped 7 bases, with 14 bases sitting between them. In DNA, the CDR3 is TGTGCCAGCGAGGGGGTATTCGGGACCCAGTACTTC. Translating it yields CASEGVFGTQYF.

This chain links TRBV6-5 with TRBJ1-2, with D tentatively TRBD1 (5 bases). V lost 2 bases and J 8 bases, leaving 15 bases between the germline ends. Germline assignment: CDR1 MNHEY and CDR2 SVGAGI. The CDR3 consists of 14 residues. CDR3 bases: TGTGCCAGCAGTTACGGGTTACAGGCTACCGGCTACACCTTC. Its protein is CASSYGLQATGYTF.

This clone was seen just once. The genes are TRBV2 and TRBJ1-6; D remains unclear. Germline values: CDR1 SNHLY, CDR2 FYNNEI. The CDR3 spans 13 residues. Trimming took off 6 bases at V and 1 base at J, with 4 bases between the two ends. CDR3 in amino acids: CASRSSYNSPLHF. DNA of the CDR3: TGTGCCAGCAGGTCATCCTATAATTCACCCCTCCACTTT.

The table lists this clone with a count of one. The J gene is TRBJ1-1, the V gene TRBV5-1, with D perhaps TRBD1 (5 bases). Between the trimmed V and J ends, which lost 0 bases and 1 base, there was a span of 16 bases. CDR3 length: 17 amino acids. The germline V gene encodes CDR1 SGHRS and CDR2 YFSETQ. In DNA form, the CDR3 reads TGCGCCAGCAGCTTGGGAGGTTACAGGAGAGCGAACACTGAAGCTTTCTTT. Its translation is CASSLGGYRRANTEAFF.

This chain connects TRBV29-1 to TRBJ1-2; perhaps TRBD1 as D (6 bases). Germline assignment: CDR1 SQVTM and CDR2 ANQGSEA. Trimming cost V 2 bases and J 3 bases, with 10 bases left between them. The CDR3 contains 13 residues. The CDR3 here is CSVENRAYYGYTF. For the CDR3, the DNA is TGCAGCGTTGAAAACAGGGCTTACTATGGCTACACCTTC.

V and J are TRBV6-5 and TRBJ1-5; no firm D call. V lost 6 bases and J 1 base, leaving 13 bases between the germline ends. This CDR3 is 15 amino acids long. Germline-derived CDR1 and CDR2 are MNHEY and SVGAGI. The CDR3 region has the DNA TGTGCCAGCAGGATCGACTTCGCCAGCAATCAGCCCCAGCATTTT. Translating gives CASRIDFASNQPQHF.

The CDR3 is CASSLLPRGNQPQHF. DNA for the CDR3: TGTGCCAGCAGTTTACTCCCACGGGGCAATCAGCCCCAGCATTTT. This chain uses TRBV27 with TRBJ1-5; D is unclear. Germline V gene data show CDR1 as MNHEY and CDR2 as SMNVEV (reference sequence). The V gene lost 2 bases and the J gene lost 2 bases, with 10 bases spanning the gap. This CDR3 contains 15 residues.

V is TRBV6-5 and J is TRBJ1-2; D is uncertain. With 8 bases removed from V and 2 bases from J, the gap between germline ends came to 12 bases. Germline V lookup: CDR1 MNHEY, CDR2 SVGAGI. The CDR3 is 13 amino acids. DNA of the CDR3: TGTGCCAGCGAAGTGGGCCCAAACTATGGCTACACCTTC. It specifies CASEVGPNYGYTF.

V is TRBV5-1 and J is TRBJ2-2, with 8 bases identical to TRBD1. The germline V gene encodes CDR1 SGHRS and CDR2 YFSETQ. The CDR3 runs to 15 residues. V was clipped by 3 bases and J by 6 bases; unmatched bases: 7. The CDR3 sequence: CASSSGQARAGELFF. CDR3 bases: TGCGCCAGCAGCTCGGGACAGGCCAGGGCCGGGGAGCTGTTTTTT.

The rearrangement joins TRBV5-1 to TRBJ2-7, with D perhaps TRBD2 (5 bases). V was pared by 4 bases and J by 3 bases, with 8 bases between. The CDR3 loop spans 12 amino acids. Germline V gene sequence: CDR1 SGHRS, CDR2 YFSETQ. In DNA form, the CDR3 reads TGCGCCAGCAGCCCCGGGGACTACGAGCAGTACTTC. Protein product: CASSPGDYEQYF.

The V gene is TRBV2, the J gene TRBJ1-5, with TRBD1 matching 7 bases. V was pared by 4 bases and J by 4 bases, with 4 bases of the junction left unmatched. CDR1 is SNHLY, CDR2 FYNNEI, per germline. This CDR3 spans 14 amino acids. The CDR3 sequence: CASSGGDSNQPQHF. In DNA, the CDR3 is TGTGCCAGCAGTGGAGGGGACAGTAATCAGCCCCAGCATTTT.

The V call is TRBV28, the J call TRBJ2-5; TRBD2 matches at 10 bases. V gave up 6 bases and J gave up 5 bases; unmatched junction bases: 12. In germline, CDR1 is MDHEN, CDR2 SYDVKM. The CDR3 has 16 residues. The CDR3 DNA reads TGTGCCAGCAGGACCCCGATAGCGGGAGGACGGGAGACCCAGTACTTC. Its translation is CASRTPIAGGRETQYF.

This clone occurred once. This sequence joins TRBV19 and TRBJ2-1; TRBD2 might be the D (6 bases). Trimming pared 10 bases from V and 10 bases from J, leaving 17 bases between. The length of the CDR3 is 12 residues. Germline-derived CDR1 and CDR2 are LNHDA and SQIVND (reference sequence). The CDR3 nucleotides are TGTGCCACATTACGGCGGGGTGGCGAGCAGTTCTTC. Translating gives CATLRRGGEQFF. The full variable domain, with the rest looked up from reference TRBV19 and TRBJ2-1, is DGGITQSPKYLFRKEGQNVTLSCEQNLNHDAMYWYRQDPGQGLRLIYYSQIVNDFQKGDIAEGYSVSREKKESFPLTVTSAQKNPTAFYLCATLRRGGEQFFGPGTRLTVL.

The chain couples TRBV24-1 to TRBJ2-7; a possible D gene is TRBD2 (5 bases). CDR1 and CDR2 (germline): KGHDR, SFDVKD. The CDR3 totals 15 residues. With 2 bases removed from V and 4 bases from J, the gap between germline ends came to 14 bases. CDR3 nucleotide sequence: TGTGCCACCAGTGATTCCCGGGAACCCAGTTACGAGCAGTACTTC. Its protein product is CATSDSREPSYEQYF.

The chain uses TRBV7-2 and TRBJ1-2; D is unresolved. This CDR3 spans 14 amino acids. Germline V gene sequence: CDR1 SGHTA, CDR2 FQGNSA. V shed 0 bases and J shed 5 bases, with 10 bases lying between them. The CDR3 spells CASSLALIAYGYTF. DNA of the CDR3: TGTGCCAGCAGCTTAGCGCTAATTGCGTATGGCTACACCTTC.